This T cell receptor (beta chain) stems from a study of cytomegalovirus exposure and HLA in healthy donors. The table came from immunoSEQ multiplex PCR; TCRdb's copy has only in-frame clones and leaves some out. The sample carries 280,000 or so clones, 70% to 90% recorded once. The germline V gene has CDR1 SGHRS and CDR2 YFSETQ. J lost 2 bases, V lost 0 bases, and 0 bases had no gene match. The CDR3 runs to 14 residues. Input material: PBMCs. The TCR sequence derives from a woman in her late teens or twenties in good health and CMV-seronegative. The V call is TRBV5-1, the J call TRBJ2-7; the match to TRBD2 covers 9 bases. Here the CDR3 DNA reads TGCGCCAGCAGCTTGGCTAGCGGGACCTACGAGCAGTACTTC. It codes for CASSLASGTYEQYF. Full variable domain (rest looked up from reference TRBV5-1 and TRBJ2-7): KAGVTQTPRYLIKTRGQQVTLSCSPISGHRSVSWYQQTPGQGLQFLFEYFSETQRNKGNFPGRFSGRQFSNSRSEMNVSTLELGDSALYLCASSLASGTYEQYFGPGTRLTVT.